Sequencing of this TCR beta chain was carried out in a study of T-cell reconstitution after alpha-beta-depleted transplantation in children. Unique molecular identifiers were used to barcode this TCRbeta library. TCRdb reprocessed the PCR reads with MiXCR, giving one entry per CDR3 protein. The sample has roughly 220,000 distinct CDR3 sequences, 9.7% seen once. The length of the CDR3 is 15 residues. The germline gives CDR1 SGHRS, CDR2 YFSETQ. V was trimmed by 2 bases and J by 3 bases, leaving 11 bases between them. In this sample, this clonotype turned up many times. This TCR was recovered from a human donor who donated a stem cell graft to a child with SCID. This chain links TRBV5-1 with TRBJ1-4, with a possible D match to TRBD1 (6 bases). Sequenced material: PBMCs from the stem cell graft donor, taken from the stem cell graft. The CDR3 DNA reads as TGCGCCAGCAGCTTCCACGGGGGGCCTAATGAAAAACTGTTTTTT. It translates to CASSFHGGPNEKLFF.